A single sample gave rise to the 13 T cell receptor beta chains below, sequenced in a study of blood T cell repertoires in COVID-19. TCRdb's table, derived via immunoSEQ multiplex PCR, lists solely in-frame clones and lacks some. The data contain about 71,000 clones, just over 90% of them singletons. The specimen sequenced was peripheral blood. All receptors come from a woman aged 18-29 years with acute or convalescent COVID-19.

The CDR3 DNA reads TGTGCCAGCAGCTTAGGGGGACAGATCACTGAAGCTTTCTTT. It translates to CASSLGGQITEAFF. The V gene is TRBV11-2, the J gene TRBJ1-1; 7 positions match TRBD1. V was clipped by 1 base and J by 4 bases; unmatched bases: 3. CDR3 length: 14 amino acids. The germline gives CDR1 SGHAT, CDR2 FQNNGV.

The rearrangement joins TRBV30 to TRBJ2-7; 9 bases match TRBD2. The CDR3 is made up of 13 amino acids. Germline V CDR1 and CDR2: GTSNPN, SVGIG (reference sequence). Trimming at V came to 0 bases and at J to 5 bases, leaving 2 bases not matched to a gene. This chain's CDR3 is CAWSVAGGDEQYF. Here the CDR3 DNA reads TGTGCCTGGAGTGTTGCGGGGGGGGACGAGCAGTACTTC.

The CDR3 sequence: CASSSGTSGTYEQYF. In nucleotides, the CDR3 is TGTGCCAGCAGCAGCGGGACTAGCGGGACCTACGAGCAGTACTTC. The chain has TRBV5-4 and TRBJ2-7, with 13 positions matching TRBD2. The CDR3 loop spans 15 amino acids. The germline CDR1 and CDR2 sequences are SGHNT and YYREEE (reference sequence). J lost 2 bases, V lost 4 bases, and 3 bases had no gene match.

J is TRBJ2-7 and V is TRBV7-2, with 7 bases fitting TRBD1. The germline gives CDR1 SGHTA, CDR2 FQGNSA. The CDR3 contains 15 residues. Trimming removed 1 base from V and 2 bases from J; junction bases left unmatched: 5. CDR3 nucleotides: TGTGCCAGCAGCTTAGGGCCGCAGGGGGCCTACGAGCAGTACTTC. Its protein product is CASSLGPQGAYEQYF.

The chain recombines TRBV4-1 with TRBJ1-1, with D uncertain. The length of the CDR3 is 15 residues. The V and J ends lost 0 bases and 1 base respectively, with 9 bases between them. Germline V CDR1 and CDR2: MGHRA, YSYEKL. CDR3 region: CASSQDEATNTEAFF. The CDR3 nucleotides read TGCGCCAGCAGCCAAGATGAGGCCACGAACACTGAAGCTTTCTTT.

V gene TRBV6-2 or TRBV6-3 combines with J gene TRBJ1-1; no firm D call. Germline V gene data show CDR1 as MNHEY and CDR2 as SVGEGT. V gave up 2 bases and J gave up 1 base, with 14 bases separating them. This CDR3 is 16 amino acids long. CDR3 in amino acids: CASSYNIRRENTEAFF. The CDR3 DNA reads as TGTGCCAGCAGTTACAATATCCGGCGGGAGAACACTGAAGCTTTCTTT.

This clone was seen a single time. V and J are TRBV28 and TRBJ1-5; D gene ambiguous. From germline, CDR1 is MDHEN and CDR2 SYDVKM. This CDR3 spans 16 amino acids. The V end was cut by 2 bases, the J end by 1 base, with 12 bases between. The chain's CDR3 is CASSLLRGRSNQPQHF. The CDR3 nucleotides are TGTGCCAGCAGTTTACTTCGGGGAAGGAGCAATCAGCCCCAGCATTTT.

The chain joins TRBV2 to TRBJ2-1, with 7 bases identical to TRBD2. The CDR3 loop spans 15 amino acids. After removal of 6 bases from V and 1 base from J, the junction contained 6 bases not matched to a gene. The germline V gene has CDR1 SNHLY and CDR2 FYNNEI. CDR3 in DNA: TGTGCCAGCAGACTAGCGCTCGGTTCCTACAATGAGCAGTTCTTC. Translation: CASRLALGSYNEQFF.

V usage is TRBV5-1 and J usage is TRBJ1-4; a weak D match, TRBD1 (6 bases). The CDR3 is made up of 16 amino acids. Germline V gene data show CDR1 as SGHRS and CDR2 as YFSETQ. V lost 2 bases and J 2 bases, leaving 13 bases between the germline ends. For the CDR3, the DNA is TGCGCCAGCAGCTTCTACGGGAGGGGGACTAATGAAAAACTGTTTTTT. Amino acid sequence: CASSFYGRGTNEKLFF.

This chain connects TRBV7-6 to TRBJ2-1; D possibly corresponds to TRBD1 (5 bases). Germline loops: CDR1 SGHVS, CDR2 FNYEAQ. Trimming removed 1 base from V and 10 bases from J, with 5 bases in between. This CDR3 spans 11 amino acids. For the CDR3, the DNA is TGTGCCAGCAGCTTAGGGACAGAGCAGTTCTTC. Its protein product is CASSLGTEQFF.

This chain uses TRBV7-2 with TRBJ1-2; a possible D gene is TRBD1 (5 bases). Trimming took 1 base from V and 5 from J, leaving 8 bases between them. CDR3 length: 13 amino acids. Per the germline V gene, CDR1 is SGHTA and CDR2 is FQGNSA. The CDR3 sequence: CASSLDRTYGYTF. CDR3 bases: TGTGCCAGCAGCTTAGACAGGACGTATGGCTACACCTTC.

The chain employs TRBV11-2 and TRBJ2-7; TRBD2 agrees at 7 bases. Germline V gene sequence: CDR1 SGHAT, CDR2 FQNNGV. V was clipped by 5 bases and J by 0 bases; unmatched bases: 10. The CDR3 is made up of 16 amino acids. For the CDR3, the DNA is TGTGCCAGCAGCATGGGGGGAGGGCCTTTCTCCTACGAGCAGTACTTC. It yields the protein CASSMGGGPFSYEQYF.

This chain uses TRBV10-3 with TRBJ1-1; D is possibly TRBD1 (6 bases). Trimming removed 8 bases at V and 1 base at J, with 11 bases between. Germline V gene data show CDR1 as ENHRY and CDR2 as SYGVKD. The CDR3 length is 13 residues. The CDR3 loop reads CAIAATGNTEAFF. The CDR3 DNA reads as TGTGCCATCGCGGCGACAGGGAACACTGAAGCTTTCTTT.